These 9 T cell receptor beta chains were sequenced from one sample in a study of blood T cell repertoires in COVID-19. Method: immunoSEQ multiplex PCR; TCRdb's copy keeps in-frame clones and lacks some. This table has approximately 220,000 clones, roughly 90% appearing once. Sequencing input: PBMCs or T cells enriched from blood (not recorded which). The receptors originated from a woman aged 35 to 49 with acute COVID-19.

The V and J genes are TRBV4-3 and TRBJ1-3; D is undetermined. The V gene lost 3 bases and the J gene lost 1 base, with 10 bases spanning the gap. The CDR3 is 15 amino acids. Per the germline V gene, CDR1 is LGHNA and CDR2 is YSLEER. The CDR3 DNA sequence: TGCGCCAGCAGCCAGGCCTTTATGTCTGGAAACACCATATATTTT. It translates to CASSQAFMSGNTIYF.

Worth noting for this clone: Other DNA sequences within the sample encode an identical CDR3. The chain links TRBV5-4 to TRBJ2-7; 8 nucleotides align to TRBD2. Germline trimming cut 4 bases from V and 0 bases from J; bases unmatched to any gene: 3. The V gene's germline CDR1 is SGHNT and CDR2 YYREEE (reference sequence). The CDR3 runs 14 residues. CDR3: CASSGGTSSYEQYF. For the CDR3, the DNA is TGTGCCAGCAGCGGAGGGACTAGCTCCTACGAGCAGTACTTC.

There are a few counts of this clone. This rearrangement joins TRBV7-9 to TRBJ1-1; TRBD1 agrees at 8 bases. The CDR3 has 15 residues. Germline V gene sequence: CDR1 SEHNR, CDR2 FQNEAQ (reference sequence). The trim removed 1 base at V and 1 base at J, leaving 2 bases unmatched. The CDR3 DNA reads TGTGCCAGCAGCTTAGTCGACAGGGGGAACACTGAAGCTTTCTTT. Translating it yields CASSLVDRGNTEAFF.

In this sample, this clone turned up a few times. This chain uses TRBV27 with TRBJ1-2; a weak D match, TRBD1 (6 bases). Looked up from germline, CDR1 is MNHEY and CDR2 is SMNVEV (reference sequence). The V and J ends lost 2 bases and 5 bases respectively, with 33 bases between them. The CDR3 covers 21 residues. CDR3 loop: CASSLRAKQGPNSVGEYGYTF. The CDR3 nucleotides are TGTGCCAGCAGTTTAAGGGCAAAACAGGGCCCTAATTCTGTGGGGGAATATGGCTACACCTTC.

The V gene is TRBV9, the J gene TRBJ2-3, with 9 bases lining up with TRBD2. Germline CDR1 is SGDLS and CDR2 is YYNGEE. With V trimmed by 0 bases and J by 0 bases, 5 bases remained unmatched. CDR3 length equals 17 residues. Here the CDR3 DNA reads TGTGCCAGCAGCGTAGCGTCTAGCGGGGAGAGCACAGATACGCAGTATTTT. This codes for CASSVASSGESTDTQYF.

The chain combines TRBV5-1 with TRBJ1-1; D is ambiguous. This CDR3 has 11 amino acids. V shed 8 bases and J shed 4 bases, with 9 bases lying between them. CDR1 is SGHRS and CDR2 is YFSETQ in the germline V gene. For the CDR3, the DNA is TGCGCCAGTTCAGAGGGCACTGAAGCTTTCTTT. Its protein product is CASSEGTEAFF.

Only one count was recorded for this clone. The DNA of the CDR3 is TGTGCCAGCAGCCGACAGGCCTCTAATTCACCCCTCCACTTT. Protein sequence: CASSRQASNSPLHF. This chain uses TRBV3-1 (or the pseudogene TRBV3-2) with TRBJ1-6, with a possible D match to TRBD1 (6 bases). V was pared by 4 bases and J by 6 bases, with 10 bases between. Germline CDR1 and CDR2: LGHDT and YNNKEL (reference sequence). This CDR3 is 14 amino acids long.

The V gene is TRBV3-1 (or the pseudogene TRBV3-2), the J gene TRBJ1-2; 8 bases match TRBD1. Losses at the gene ends were 3 bases for V and 1 base for J; bases not matched to a gene: 10. The germline CDR1 and CDR2 sequences are LGHDT and YNNKEL (reference sequence). The CDR3 spans 17 residues. The CDR3 DNA reads TGTGCCAGCAGCCATCCCAGACAGGGGCGACTTAACTATGGCTACACCTTC. Amino acid sequence: CASSHPRQGRLNYGYTF.

The gene calls are TRBV7-2 and TRBJ2-7, with 9 bases fitting TRBD1. The CDR3 is made up of 15 amino acids. V lost 4 bases to trimming and J lost 5 bases; unmatched junction nucleotides: 9. Germline values: CDR1 SGHTA, CDR2 FQGNSA. The CDR3 is CASSSRRQGGNEQYF. The CDR3 DNA sequence: TGTGCCAGCAGCTCAAGACGACAGGGGGGGAACGAGCAGTACTTC.